This paragraph covers one T cell receptor beta chain sequence. Antigen unknown. Clones were sequenced by immunoSEQ multiplex PCR, and TCRdb holds only the in-frame ones, with some missing. This sample has more than 140,000 clones; 90% to 95% occur once, and the top ten carry 5%. This entry comes from a study of T cell responses to AZD1222 COVID-19 vaccine. General observations from the study: The sample set comprised mostly white British donors with more females, and clonal diversity was possibly underestimated. Repertoire sampling was restricted to post-peak T cell response timepoints. Baseline serostatus was positive in only a handful of AZD1222 recipients.

The ends were cut back, 0 bases at V and 9 bases at J, with 16 bases in the middle. Germline V lookup: CDR1 SGDLS, CDR2 YYNGEE. The CDR3 length is 15 residues. The starting material was peripheral blood, obtained on day 0 of AZD1222 vaccination. This chain joins TRBV9 and TRBJ2-1; D perhaps matches TRBD2 (5 bases). The sequence was collected from an adult in good health. CDR3 nucleotide sequence: TGTGCCAGCAGCGTAGTGGGCCGGGGAGTTGGTGAGCAGTTCTTC. The encoded protein is CASSVVGRGVGEQFF. The whole variable domain, filled in from reference TRBV9 and TRBJ2-1, reads DSGVTQTPKHLITATGQRVTLRCSPRSGDLSVYWYQQSLDQGLQFLIQYYNGEERAKGNILERFSAQQFPDLHSELNLSSLELGDSALYFCASSVVGRGVGEQFFGPGTRLTVL.